These T cell receptor beta chains were read from a single sample in a study of patients and donors after allogeneic stem cell transplantation. TCRdb re-derived calls from the RT-PCR reads in MiXCR, one entry per CDR3 protein. In the table there are about 28,000 distinct CDR3 sequences, about 6.5% of which are singletons. The sample was blood, either unsorted or a sorted T cell fraction (not recorded which). The receptors were gathered from a human donor who was either an allogeneic HSCT recipient or a stem cell or donor lymphocyte infusion donor (not recorded which). It is not recorded whose cells these are; they may come from a transplant donor. The CDR3 runs from the conserved cysteine through the conserved F or W. A D gene is named only where the DNA matches it firmly. The size field is filled for only some rows; it gives once, few, many or a size class.

D	V	J	size	DNA	CDR3
.	TRBV4-1	TRBJ1-1	many	TGCGCCAGCAGCCAATTCCGGGCCAACACTGAAGCTTTCTTT	CASSQFRANTEAFF
.	TRBV10-3	TRBJ2-3	many	TGTGCCATCAGTGAGTCGAGATCCCTTCAGGGTCCAGATACGCAGTATTTT	CAISESRSLQGPDTQYF
TRBD2	TRBV20-1	TRBJ2-3	.	TGCAGTGCTACTCTAGCGGGAGGCCCCGATACGCAGTATTTT	CSATLAGGPDTQYF
.	TRBV4-3	TRBJ1-2	.	TGCGCCAGCAGCCTGGGGTTTGGCTACACCTTC	CASSLGFGYTF
.	TRBV29-1	TRBJ2-1	many	TGCAGCGTTGTAGGATCGGGGTTAAGCTCCTACAATGAGCAGTTCTTC	CSVVGSGLSSYNEQFF
TRBD2	TRBV18	TRBJ2-3	many	TGTGCCAGCTCACCAGGACTAGCGGATGGGTATTTT	CASSPGLADGYF
TRBD1	TRBV2	TRBJ1-1	many	TGTGCCAGCAGCGCCGGGACAGGCGCCACTGAAGCTTTCTTT	CASSAGTGATEAFF
.	TRBV11-2	TRBJ2-3	many	TGTGCCAGCAGCAATGGAGGCGGGGAAACAGATACGCAGTATTTT	CASSNGGGETDTQYF
TRBD2	TRBV29-1	TRBJ2-1	many	TGCAGCGCAGCGAGAAGGCGGGAGATTTACAATGAGCAGTTCTTC	CSAARRREIYNEQFF
.	TRBV4-2	TRBJ2-2	many	TGTGCCAGCAACGGCGGGATGAGCACCGGGGAGCTGTTTTTT	CASNGGMSTGELFF
TRBD2	TRBV4-3	TRBJ2-3	few	TGCGCCAGCAGCACTCGGGGGGGGGATACGCAGTATTTT	CASSTRGGDTQYF
TRBD2	TRBV4-3	TRBJ2-1	few	TGCGCCAGCAGCCAAGATGGGGCCGGCGGGAGTTACAATGAGCAGTTCTTC	CASSQDGAGGSYNEQFF
.	TRBV20-1	TRBJ1-4	many	TGCAGTGCTAGAGATCCAGGGGCTGAAAAACTGTTTTTT	CSARDPGAEKLFF
TRBD2	TRBV4-3	TRBJ2-3	.	TGCGCCAGCAGCCAATTGGGACTAGCGGGAGCAGATACGCAGTATTTT	CASSQLGLAGADTQYF
.	TRBV27	TRBJ2-2	.	TGTGCCAGCAGTTTATCGGACACCGGGGAGCTGTTTTTT	CASSLSDTGELFF
.	TRBV12-3/TRBV12-4	TRBJ1-5	medium-sized	TGTGCCAGCAGTTTCGCCCGGGGCCAGCCCCAGCATTTT	CASSFARGQPQHF
TRBD2	TRBV3-1	TRBJ2-5	.	TGTGCCAGCAGCCAAGATGGACTAGCTACGGTGGAGACCCAGTACTTC	CASSQDGLATVETQYF
.	TRBV6-2/TRBV6-3	TRBJ1-6	.	TGTGCCAGCAGTTACCGGCGGGATTCACCCCTCCACTTT	CASSYRRDSPLHF
TRBD1	TRBV11-2	TRBJ1-4	many	TGTGCCAGCAGCTTAGGGGACAGGGTATATGAAAAACTGTTTTTT	CASSLGDRVYEKLFF
.	TRBV6-2/TRBV6-3	TRBJ2-7	few	TGTGCCAGCAGTTACTCGATGGCGGGAAGCCACGAGCAGTACTTC	CASSYSMAGSHEQYF
TRBD1	TRBV6-2/TRBV6-3	TRBJ1-2	many	TGTGCCAGCAGTTCGGACAGGCTAGCTAACTATGGCTACACCTTC	CASSSDRLANYGYTF
.	TRBV28	TRBJ1-3	many	TGTGCCAGCAGTACCAATGGAAACACCATATATTTT	CASSTNGNTIYF
.	TRBV19	TRBJ2-5	.	TGTGCCAGTAGAGGGGAAGAGACCCAGTACTTC	CASRGEETQYF
.	TRBV5-6	TRBJ2-1	few	TGTGCCAGCAGCTGTGTGGGTGAGGGAGAGGATGAGCAGTTCTTC	CASSCVGEGEDEQFF
TRBD2	TRBV28	TRBJ2-7	many	TGTGCCAGCGACAGCGGGAAATACGAGCAGTACTTC	CASDSGKYEQYF
TRBD1	TRBV18	TRBJ2-7	many	TGTGCCAGCTCACCAGCAGTCGGGACAGGAGCCAGCTACGAGCAGTACTTC	CASSPAVGTGASYEQYF
.	TRBV7-9	TRBJ1-1	many	TGTGCCAGCAGCGTCCCGGACAGGAACACTGAAGCTTTCTTT	CASSVPDRNTEAFF
TRBD2	TRBV7-6	TRBJ2-1	many	TGTGCCAGCAGCTTAGTGCAGGGACTAAACAATGAGCAGTTCTTC	CASSLVQGLNNEQFF
.	TRBV5-1	TRBJ2-1	many	TGCGCCAGCAGCCTGGGGCAGGGGGGTGAGCAGTTCTTC	CASSLGQGGEQFF
TRBD2	TRBV7-9	TRBJ2-3	few	TGTGCCAGCAGCTTATCAGCGGGAGGGCGTGCAGATACGCAGTATTTT	CASSLSAGGRADTQYF
.	TRBV20-1	TRBJ1-5	medium-sized	TGCAGTGCAGCCGTGGCACTAGGGGATCAGCCCCAGCATTTT	CSAAVALGDQPQHF
.	TRBV28	TRBJ2-1	many	TGTGCCAGCAGTTTAGGGCGCTACAATGAGCAGTTCTTC	CASSLGRYNEQFF
.	TRBV6-1	TRBJ1-5	.	TGTGCCAGCGGAACAGGGCGGCATCAGCCCCAGCATTTT	CASGTGRHQPQHF
.	TRBV6-5	TRBJ1-3	many	TGTGCCAGCAGTTACTCGCCAGTCTCTGGAAACACCATATATTTT	CASSYSPVSGNTIYF
.	TRBV4-2	TRBJ2-7	few	TGTGCCAGCAGTCACACCTCGAGGACAGACCACGAGCAGTACTTC	CASSHTSRTDHEQYF